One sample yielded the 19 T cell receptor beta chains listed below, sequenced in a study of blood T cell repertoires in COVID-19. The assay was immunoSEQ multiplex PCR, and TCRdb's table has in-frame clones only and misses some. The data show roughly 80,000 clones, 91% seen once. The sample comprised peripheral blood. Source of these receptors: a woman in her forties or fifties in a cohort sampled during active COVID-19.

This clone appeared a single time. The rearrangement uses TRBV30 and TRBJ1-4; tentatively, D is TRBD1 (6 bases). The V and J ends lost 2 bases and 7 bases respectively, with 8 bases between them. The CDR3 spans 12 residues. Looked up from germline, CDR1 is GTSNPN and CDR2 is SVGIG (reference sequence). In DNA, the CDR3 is TGTGCCTGGAGTACAGGGATTGAAAAACTGTTTTTT. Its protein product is CAWSTGIEKLFF.

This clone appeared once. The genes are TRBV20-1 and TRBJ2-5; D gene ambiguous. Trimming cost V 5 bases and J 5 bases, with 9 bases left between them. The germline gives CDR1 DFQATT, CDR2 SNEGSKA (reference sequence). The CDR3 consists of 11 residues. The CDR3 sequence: CSAPFLETQYF. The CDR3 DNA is TGCAGTGCTCCCTTTTTGGAGACCCAGTACTTC.

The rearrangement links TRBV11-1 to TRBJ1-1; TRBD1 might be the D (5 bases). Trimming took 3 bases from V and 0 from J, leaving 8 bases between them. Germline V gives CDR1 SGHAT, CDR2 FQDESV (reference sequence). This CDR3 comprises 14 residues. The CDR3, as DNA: TGTGCCAGCAGCTTTCAGGGAATGAACACTGAAGCTTTCTTT. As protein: CASSFQGMNTEAFF.

CDR3 residues: CASSIQDNQPQHF. The CDR3 DNA sequence: TGTGCCAGTAGTATACAGGATAATCAGCCCCAGCATTTT. This chain uses TRBV19 with TRBJ1-5; no reliable D call. The CDR3 is 13 amino acids. Trimming shortened V by 2 bases and J by 4 bases, and 6 bases separated the two germline ends. From germline, CDR1 is LNHDA and CDR2 SQIVND (reference sequence). Supplemented by reference TRBV19 and TRBJ1-5, the full variable domain reads DGGITQSPKYLFRKEGQNVTLSCEQNLNHDAMYWYRQDPGQGLRLIYYSQIVNDFQKGDIAEGYSVSREKKESFPLTVTSAQKNPTAFYLCASSIQDNQPQHFGDGTRLSIL.

CDR3 coding DNA: TGTGCCAGCAGTGAACTTGCTAGCGGGAACTACAATGAGCAGTTCTTC. It yields the protein CASSELASGNYNEQFF. The chain joins TRBV2 to TRBJ2-1; TRBD2 aligns across 9 bases. Trimming took 2 bases from V and 3 from J; bases not matched to a gene: 5. Germline CDR1 is SNHLY and CDR2 is FYNNEI. This CDR3 has 16 amino acids. Full variable domain (rest looked up from reference TRBV2 and TRBJ2-1): EPEVTQTPSHQVTQMGQEVILRCVPISNHLYFYWYRQILGQKVEFLVSFYNNEISEKSEIFDDQFSVERPDGSNFTLKIRSTKLEDSAMYFCASSELASGNYNEQFFGPGTRLTVL.

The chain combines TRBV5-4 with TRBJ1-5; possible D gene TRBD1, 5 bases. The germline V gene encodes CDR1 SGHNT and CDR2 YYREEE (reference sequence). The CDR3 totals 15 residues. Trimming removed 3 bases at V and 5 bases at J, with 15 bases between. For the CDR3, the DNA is TGTGCCAGCAGCTCCGACCCTGACAGCGATCAGCCCCAGCATTTT. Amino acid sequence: CASSSDPDSDQPQHF. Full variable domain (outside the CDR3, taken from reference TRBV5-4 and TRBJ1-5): ETGVTQSPTHLIKTRGQQVTLRCSSQSGHNTVSWYQQALGQGPQFIFQYYREEENGRGNFPPRFSGLQFPNYSSELNVNALELDDSALYLCASSSDPDSDQPQHFGDGTRLSIL.

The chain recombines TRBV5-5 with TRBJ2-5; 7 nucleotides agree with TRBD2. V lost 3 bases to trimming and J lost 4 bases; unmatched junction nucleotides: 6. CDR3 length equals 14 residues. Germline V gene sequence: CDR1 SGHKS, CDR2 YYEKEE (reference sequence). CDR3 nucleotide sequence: TGTGCCAGCAGCTCCTTGAGCGGGGTAGAGACCCAGTACTTC. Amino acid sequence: CASSSLSGVETQYF.

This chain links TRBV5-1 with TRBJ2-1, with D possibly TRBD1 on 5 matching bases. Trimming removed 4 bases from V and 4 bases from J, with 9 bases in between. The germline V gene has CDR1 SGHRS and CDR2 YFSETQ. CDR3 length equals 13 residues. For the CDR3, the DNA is TGCGCCAGCAGCCCCAGGGATTACAATGAGCAGTTCTTC. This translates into CASSPRDYNEQFF.

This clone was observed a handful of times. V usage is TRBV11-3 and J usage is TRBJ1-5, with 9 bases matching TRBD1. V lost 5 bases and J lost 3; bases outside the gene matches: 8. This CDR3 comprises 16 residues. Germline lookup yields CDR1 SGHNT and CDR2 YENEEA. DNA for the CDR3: TGTGCCAGCAGCCAGACACAGGGGGCGTCCAATCAGCCCCAGCATTTT. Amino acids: CASSQTQGASNQPQHF.

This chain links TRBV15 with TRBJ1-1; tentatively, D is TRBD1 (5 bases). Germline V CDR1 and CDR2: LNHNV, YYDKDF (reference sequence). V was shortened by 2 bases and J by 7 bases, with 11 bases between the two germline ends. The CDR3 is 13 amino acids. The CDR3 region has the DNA TGTGCCACCAGCAGACAACGGGGGTTTGAAGCTTTCTTT. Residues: CATSRQRGFEAFF.

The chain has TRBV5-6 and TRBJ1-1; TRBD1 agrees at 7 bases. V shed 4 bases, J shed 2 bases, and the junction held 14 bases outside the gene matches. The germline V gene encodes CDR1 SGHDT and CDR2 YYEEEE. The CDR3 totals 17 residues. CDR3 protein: CASSPHLTGWENTEAFF. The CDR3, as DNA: TGTGCCAGCAGCCCACACCTGACAGGGTGGGAAAACACTGAAGCTTTCTTT.

This chain's CDR3 is CASSLAGTFKETQYF. CDR3 bases: TGCGCCAGCAGCTTGGCCGGGACTTTTAAAGAGACCCAGTACTTC. V is TRBV5-1 and J is TRBJ2-5; possibly TRBD2 for D (6 bases). Per germline, CDR1 SGHRS and CDR2 YFSETQ. Trimming took off 0 bases at V and 3 bases at J, with 12 bases between the two ends. This CDR3 is built from 15 residues.

Here the CDR3 reads CASGTVMNTEAFF. The CDR3, as DNA: TGTGCCAGCGGCACAGTGATGAACACTGAAGCTTTCTTT. V gene TRBV5-4 combines with J gene TRBJ1-1; D remains unclear. The V end lost 7 bases, the J end lost 0 bases, and 10 bases lay between the germline ends. The CDR3 is 13 residues long. Looked up from germline, CDR1 is SGHNT and CDR2 is YYREEE (reference sequence).

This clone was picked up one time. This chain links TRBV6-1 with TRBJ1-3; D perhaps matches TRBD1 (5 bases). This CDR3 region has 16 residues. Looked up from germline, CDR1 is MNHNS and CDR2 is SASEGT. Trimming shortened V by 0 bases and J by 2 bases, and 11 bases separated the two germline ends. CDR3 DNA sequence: TGTGCCAGCAGTGAAGCGGGGGGGATAGCTGGAAACACCATATATTTT. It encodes CASSEAGGIAGNTIYF.

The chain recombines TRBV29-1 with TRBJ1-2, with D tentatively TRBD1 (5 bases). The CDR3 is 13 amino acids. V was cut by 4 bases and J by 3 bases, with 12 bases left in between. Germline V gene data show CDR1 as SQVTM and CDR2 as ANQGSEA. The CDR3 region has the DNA TGCAGCGTTGCAACCGGGACTGACTATGGCTACACCTTC. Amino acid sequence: CSVATGTDYGYTF.

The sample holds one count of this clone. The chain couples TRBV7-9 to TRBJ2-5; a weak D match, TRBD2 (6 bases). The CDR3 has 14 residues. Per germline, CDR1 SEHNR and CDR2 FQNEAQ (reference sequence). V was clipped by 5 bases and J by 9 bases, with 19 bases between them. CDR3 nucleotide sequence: TGTGCCAGCAGCCGGGTGGCCCCAGGAGGGTCCCAGTACTTC. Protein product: CASSRVAPGGSQYF.

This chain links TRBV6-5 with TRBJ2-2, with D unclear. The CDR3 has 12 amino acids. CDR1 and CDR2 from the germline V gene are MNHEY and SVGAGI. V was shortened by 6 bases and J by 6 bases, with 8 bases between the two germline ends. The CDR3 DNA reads TGTGCCAGCAGCGGGTCTGCCGGGGAGCTGTTTTTT. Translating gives CASSGSAGELFF.

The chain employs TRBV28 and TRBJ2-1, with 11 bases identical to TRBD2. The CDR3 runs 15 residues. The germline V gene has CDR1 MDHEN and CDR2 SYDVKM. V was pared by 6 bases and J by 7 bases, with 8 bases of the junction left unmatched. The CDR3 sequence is CASRLAGGFTNEQFF. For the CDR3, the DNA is TGTGCCAGCAGGTTAGCGGGAGGGTTTACAAATGAGCAGTTCTTC. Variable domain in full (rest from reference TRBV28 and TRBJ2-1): DVKVTQSSRYLVKRTGEKVFLECVQDMDHENMFWYRQDPGLGLRLIYFSYDVKMKEKGDIPEGYSVSREKKERFSLILESASTNQTSMYLCASRLAGGFTNEQFFGPGTRLTVL.

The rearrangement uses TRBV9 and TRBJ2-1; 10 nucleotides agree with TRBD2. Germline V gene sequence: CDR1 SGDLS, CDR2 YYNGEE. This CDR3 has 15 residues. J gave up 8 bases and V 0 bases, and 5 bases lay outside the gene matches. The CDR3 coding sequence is TGTGCCAGCAGCGTAGTGAGCGGGGGGGCCGATGAGCAGTTCTTC. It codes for CASSVVSGGADEQFF. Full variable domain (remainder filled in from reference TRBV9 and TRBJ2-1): DSGVTQTPKHLITATGQRVTLRCSPRSGDLSVYWYQQSLDQGLQFLIQYYNGEERAKGNILERFSAQQFPDLHSELNLSSLELGDSALYFCASSVVSGGADEQFFGPGTRLTVL.